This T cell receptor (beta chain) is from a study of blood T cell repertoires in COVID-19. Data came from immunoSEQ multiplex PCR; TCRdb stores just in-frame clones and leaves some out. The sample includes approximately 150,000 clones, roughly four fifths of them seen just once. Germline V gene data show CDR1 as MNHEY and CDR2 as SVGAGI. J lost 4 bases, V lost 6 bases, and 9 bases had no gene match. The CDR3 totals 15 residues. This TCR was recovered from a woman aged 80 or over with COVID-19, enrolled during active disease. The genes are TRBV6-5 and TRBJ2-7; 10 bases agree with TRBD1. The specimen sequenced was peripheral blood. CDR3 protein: CASRDPGTGVYEQYF. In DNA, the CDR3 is TGTGCCAGCAGGGACCCGGGGACAGGGGTTTACGAGCAGTACTTC.